What follows are 18 T cell receptor beta chains derived from one specimen sequenced in a study of OX40 agonist ivuxolimab in advanced cancers. Only in-frame clones appear in the TCRdb table, and some are missing; sequencing was by immunoSEQ multiplex PCR. The sample has around 46,000 clones; roughly 80% are singletons. Specimen: CD4+ or CD8+ T cells sorted from blood, collected in a trial of the OX40 agonist ivuxolimab. These receptors came from an adult with an advanced solid tumor such as melanoma, head and neck, liver or kidney cancer.

V and J are TRBV5-4 and TRBJ1-1, with D perhaps TRBD1 (6 bases). Germline CDR1 SGHNT, CDR2 YYREEE (reference sequence). The length of the CDR3 is 15 residues. The V end was cut by 0 bases, the J end by 10 bases, with 19 bases between. CDR3 sequence: CASSLDPGAAAGAFF. CDR3 in DNA: TGTGCCAGCAGCTTGGACCCGGGGGCCGCTGCTGGAGCTTTCTTT.

This chain uses TRBV28 with TRBJ2-7; TRBD1 matches at 7 bases. V lost 6 bases, J lost 7 bases, and 9 bases stayed unmatched. Germline loops: CDR1 MDHEN, CDR2 SYDVKM. The CDR3 loop spans 13 amino acids. CDR3 bases: TGTGCCAGCAGCCTCAGGGGGTTGGGTGAGCAGTACTTC. It yields the protein CASSLRGLGEQYF.

This clone was counted only a few times. CDR3 coding DNA: TGTGCCAGTAGCCTCGGGACAGGGGGCAATGAGCAGTTCTTC. Encoded protein: CASSLGTGGNEQFF. The chain uses TRBV19 and TRBJ2-1; 11 bases align to TRBD1. The V gene's germline CDR1 is LNHDA and CDR2 SQIVND (reference sequence). The ends lost 6 bases at V and 6 bases at J; junction bases unmatched: 4. This CDR3 region has 14 residues.

The chain recombines TRBV9 with TRBJ1-2; perhaps TRBD1 as D (5 bases). From germline, CDR1 is SGDLS and CDR2 YYNGEE. This CDR3 has 15 residues. V lost 0 bases, J lost 6 bases, and 15 bases lay in between. CDR3 bases: TGTGCCAGCAGCGTAGGGGGCCAGGGTACCCATGGCTACACCTTC. Residues: CASSVGGQGTHGYTF.

The CDR3 bases are TGTGCCAGCAGCTTTGGAGGGGCCTACGAGCAGTACTTC. It specifies CASSFGGAYEQYF. The chain recombines TRBV5-4 with TRBJ2-7; D is perhaps TRBD2 (6 bases). Germline V CDR1 and CDR2: SGHNT, YYREEE (reference sequence). The V and J ends lost 2 bases and 2 bases respectively, with 8 bases between them. The CDR3 is 13 residues long.

J is TRBJ1-1 and V is TRBV6-6; no firm D call. Trimming pared 4 bases from V and 8 bases from J, leaving 8 bases between. The CDR3 has 11 residues. Looked up from germline, CDR1 is MNHNY and CDR2 is SVGAGI (reference sequence). Written as DNA, the CDR3 is TGTGCCAGCAGTTTCGGCGGAGAAGCTTTCTTT. This gives the protein CASSFGGEAFF.

The chain uses TRBV5-8 and TRBJ2-6; 7 bases line up with TRBD1. Losses at the gene ends were 4 bases for V and 2 bases for J; bases not matched to a gene: 15. Germline assignment: CDR1 SGHTS and CDR2 YDEGEE. The CDR3 spans 19 residues. CDR3 bases: TGTGCCAGCAGCCAGGGACAAATCAGACAGGGTGCTGGGGCCAACGTCCTGACTTTC. Translating it yields CASSQGQIRQGAGANVLTF.

The rearrangement uses TRBV15 and TRBJ1-1; D is unresolved. V was trimmed by 8 bases and J by 1 base, leaving 5 bases between them. CDR3 size: 11 residues. Germline V gene lookup returns CDR1 LNHNV and CDR2 YYDKDF (reference sequence). CDR3 in DNA: TGTGCCACCGGAGCGAACACTGAAGCTTTCTTT. It codes for CATGANTEAFF.

Only a few counts were recorded for this clone. The V and J genes are TRBV21-1 and TRBJ1-1; the table assigns TRBD1, which was not confirmed against the DNA. TRBV21-1 is listed as a pseudogene. CDR3 length equals 18 residues. CDR3 nucleotide sequence: TGTGCCTCCCCCAGGTCGGAACATGATGAGGGGGCGAGGACTGAAGCTTTCTTT. Amino acid sequence: CASPRSEHDEGARTEAFF.

This sequence joins TRBV13 and TRBJ2-7; D not certain. The germline CDR1 and CDR2 sequences are PRHDT and FYEKMQ (reference sequence). This CDR3 has 14 amino acids. V dropped 0 bases and J dropped 4 bases, with 10 bases sitting between them. This CDR3 reads CASSLGPEPYEQYF. For the CDR3, the DNA is TGTGCCAGCAGCTTAGGACCCGAGCCATACGAGCAGTACTTC.

V and J are TRBV7-9 and TRBJ2-7, with 7 bases matching TRBD2. V trimming: 10 bases; J trimming: 6 bases; junction bases outside the gene matches: 3. The germline V gene has CDR1 SEHNR and CDR2 FQNEAQ (reference sequence). The CDR3 extends over 10 amino acids. The CDR3 here is CATGGGEQYF. The CDR3 DNA sequence: TGTGCCACCGGCGGGGGCGAGCAGTACTTC.

This clone was found once. V and J are TRBV9 and TRBJ1-5, with D uncertain. Between the trimmed V and J ends, which lost 0 bases and 9 bases, there was a span of 13 bases. This CDR3 has 14 amino acids. CDR1 is SGDLS and CDR2 is YYNGEE in the germline V gene. CDR3 DNA sequence: TGTGCCAGCAGCGTAGCATCCTCTGGCTGGCCCCAGCATTTT. Protein sequence: CASSVASSGWPQHF.

The sample holds a few counts of this clone. This rearrangement joins TRBV29-1 to TRBJ2-5; TRBD1 is a possible D gene (5 bases). Germline CDR1 reads SQVTM; CDR2 reads ANQGSEA. The V end was cut by 4 bases, the J end by 1 base, with 13 bases between. This CDR3 comprises 14 residues. The chain's CDR3 is CSVVAAGFQETQYF. CDR3 nucleotides: TGCAGCGTTGTGGCAGCAGGGTTCCAAGAGACCCAGTACTTC.

V usage is TRBV6-5 and J usage is TRBJ1-1; 9 bases match TRBD1. This CDR3 contains 11 residues. V shed 9 bases, J shed 8 bases, and the junction held 4 bases outside the gene matches. CDR1 is MNHEY and CDR2 is SVGAGI in the germline V gene. The chain's CDR3 is CASDRGAEAFF. CDR3 DNA: TGTGCCAGTGACAGGGGGGCCGAAGCTTTCTTT.

This clone was seen just once. The same CDR3 is also encoded by other DNA sequences in this sample. The rearrangement uses TRBV9 and TRBJ2-3; D ambiguous. CDR3 length: 15 amino acids. Germline V gene sequence: CDR1 SGDLS, CDR2 YYNGEE. V shed 2 bases and J shed 0 bases, with 10 bases lying between them. CDR3 residues: CASSVGGVSTDTQYF. For the CDR3, the DNA is TGTGCCAGCAGCGTGGGTGGGGTTAGCACAGATACGCAGTATTTT.

In DNA form, the CDR3 reads TGTGCCACCAGCAATAAGAGAGGGGGAAGTGGGGCCAACGTCCTGACTTTC. Amino acids: CATSNKRGGSGANVLTF. The chain is built from TRBV15 and TRBJ2-6; a weak D match, TRBD1 (6 bases). The CDR3 runs to 17 residues. Trimming removed 4 bases from V and 3 bases from J, with 16 bases in between. Germline CDR1 and CDR2: LNHNV and YYDKDF (reference sequence).

The V gene is TRBV28, the J gene TRBJ2-5; D is unclear. This CDR3 region has 15 residues. Germline CDR1 reads MDHEN; CDR2 reads SYDVKM. The ends were cut back, 1 base at V and 5 bases at J, with 14 bases in the middle. The DNA of the CDR3 is TGTGCCAGCAGTTTATTCGTCCGGAGCCTCGAGACCCAGTACTTC. It encodes CASSLFVRSLETQYF.

This chain links TRBV4-1 with TRBJ2-2, with D uncertain. With 2 bases removed from V and 6 bases from J, the gap between germline ends came to 4 bases. This CDR3 contains 12 residues. Germline loops: CDR1 MGHRA, CDR2 YSYEKL. CDR3 loop: CASSQRAGELFF. The CDR3 DNA reads as TGCGCCAGCAGCCAACGGGCCGGGGAGCTGTTTTTT.